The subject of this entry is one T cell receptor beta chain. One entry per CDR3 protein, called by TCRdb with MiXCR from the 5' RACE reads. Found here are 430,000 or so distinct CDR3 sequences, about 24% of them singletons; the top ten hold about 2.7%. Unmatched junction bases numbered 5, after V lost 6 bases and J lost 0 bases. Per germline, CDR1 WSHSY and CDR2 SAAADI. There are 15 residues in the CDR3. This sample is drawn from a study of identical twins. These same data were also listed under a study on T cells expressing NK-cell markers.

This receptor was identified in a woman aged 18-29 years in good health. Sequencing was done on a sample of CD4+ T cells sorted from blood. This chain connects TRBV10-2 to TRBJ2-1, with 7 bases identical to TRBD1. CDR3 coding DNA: TGCGCCAGCAGCCGAGGGGACAGCTCCTACAATGAGCAGTTCTTC. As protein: CASSRGDSSYNEQFF.